This T cell receptor (beta chain) was observed in a study of T cell changes during pregnancy in multiple sclerosis. Sequencing was performed with immunoSEQ multiplex PCR; in TCRdb, only in-frame clones are kept and a portion is missing. Here the sample spans 42,000 or so clones, 90% being singletons. This CDR3 contains 16 residues. The germline gives CDR1 SEHNR, CDR2 FQNEAQ (reference sequence). V shed 5 bases, J shed 6 bases, and the junction held 10 bases outside the gene matches. Specimen: CD8+ T cells from peripheral blood mononuclear cells, collected in the first trimester of pregnancy. The receptor's source is a female donor with multiple sclerosis, enrolled in a pregnancy study. The V call is TRBV7-9, the J call TRBJ2-2, with 9 bases lining up with TRBD1. DNA for the CDR3: TGTGCCAGCAGCCAAGAGCCGGGACAGGGAGCCGGGGAGCTGTTTTTT. Its protein product is CASSQEPGQGAGELFF.